This T cell receptor (beta chain) was retrieved from a study of blood T cell repertoires in COVID-19. Study background: Spain, Italy and the United States supplied samples that represented acute and convalescent COVID-19. Nucleic acid was either cDNA or gDNA, and it came from T cells, B-cell-depleted T cells, or PBMCs.

As processed by the authors: How many nucleated cells were present was estimated from reference gene primer amplification. Measured with immunoSEQ multiplex PCR; TCRdb has only the in-frame clones, and not every one. V, J and clone size reflect that table, while D and trimming were determined from the DNA. The sample lists about 77,000 clones, roughly nine tenths occurring once. Sequenced material: peripheral blood. The clonotype comes from an elderly woman with active or convalescent COVID-19.

CDR3 in amino acids: CASSQDSALRGGSPYEQYF. For the CDR3, the DNA is TGCGCCAGCAGCCAAGATTCGGCGCTGCGGGGGGGCAGTCCCTACGAGCAGTACTTC. The chain employs TRBV4-3 and TRBJ2-7; 9 positions match TRBD2. V dropped 0 bases and J dropped 2; count of bases not matched to a gene: 14. The CDR3 has 19 amino acids. Germline V lookup: CDR1 LGHNA, CDR2 YSLEER.